This passage covers 13 T cell receptor beta chains from one sample sequenced in a study of shared clonotypes between healthy human individuals. Clones were sequenced by immunoSEQ multiplex PCR, and TCRdb holds only the in-frame ones, with some missing. The sample has some 630,000 clones; 72% are singletons. The sequencing sample was made of memory CD4+ T cells sorted from blood. Documented subset: CD45RA-negative fraction. Source of these receptors: a woman aged 25 to 45 in good health.

V is TRBV7-9 and J is TRBJ2-1; 13 nucleotides line up with TRBD2. V shed 4 bases, J shed 5 bases, and the junction held 14 bases outside the gene matches. The V gene's germline CDR1 is SEHNR and CDR2 FQNEAQ (reference sequence). This CDR3 spans 19 amino acids. CDR3 sequence (DNA): TGTGCCAGCAGCTCCGACCAGCAACCGGGACTAGCGGGGAACAATGAGCAGTTCTTC. This encodes CASSSDQQPGLAGNNEQFF.

There are a few counts of this clone. This sample also contains other DNA sequences that code for the same CDR3. V is TRBV11-2 and J is TRBJ2-1; no clear D gene. Germline V gene sequence: CDR1 SGHAT, CDR2 FQNNGV. This CDR3 region has 13 residues. The V gene lost 1 base and the J gene lost 5 bases, with 6 bases spanning the gap. CDR3 bases: TGTGCCAGCAGCTTAGCGGGTAACAATGAGCAGTTCTTC. This sequence encodes CASSLAGNNEQFF. The full variable domain, its missing parts supplied by reference TRBV11-2 and TRBJ2-1, is EAGVAQSPRYKIIEKRQSVAFWCNPISGHATLYWYQQILGQGPKLLIQFQNNGVVDDSQLPKDRFSAERLKGVDSTLKIQPAKLEDSAVYLCASSLAGNNEQFFGPGTRLTVL.

The chain couples TRBV7-9 to TRBJ2-1; no clear D. Germline V lookup: CDR1 SEHNR, CDR2 FQNEAQ (reference sequence). V gave up 2 bases and J gave up 9 bases, with 11 bases separating them. The CDR3 covers 13 residues. CDR3 residues: CASSLMLTSEQFF. CDR3 coding DNA: TGTGCCAGCAGCTTAATGCTCACCAGTGAGCAGTTCTTC.

The gene calls are TRBV21-1 and TRBJ2-5; the table names TRBD1, a call not compared with the DNA. TRBV21-1 is recorded as a pseudogene. The CDR3 loop spans 16 amino acids. The CDR3 coding sequence is TGTGCCAGCAGCAAAACCCGTACAGGGGCCCAAGAGACCCAGTACTTC. Encoded protein: CASSKTRTGAQETQYF.

The chain uses TRBV7-6 and TRBJ2-3; TRBD2 is a possible D gene (5 bases). CDR1 and CDR2 from the germline V gene are SGHVS and FNYEAQ. This CDR3 contains 16 residues. V gave up 0 bases and J gave up 6 bases, with 16 bases separating them. CDR3 amino acids: CASSLAQRTARDTQYF. The DNA for the CDR3 is TGTGCCAGCAGCTTAGCACAGCGGACCGCGCGGGATACGCAGTATTTT.

V usage is TRBV19 and J usage is TRBJ2-1; 8 bases are shared with TRBD1. The CDR3 contains 13 residues. Trimming removed 3 bases from V and 6 bases from J; junction bases left unmatched: 1. Per germline, CDR1 LNHDA and CDR2 SQIVND (reference sequence). The CDR3 spells CASSITGGNEQFF. CDR3 in DNA: TGTGCCAGTAGTATTACAGGGGGCAATGAGCAGTTCTTC.

The rearrangement joins TRBV20-1 to TRBJ2-7; D gene ambiguous. The CDR3 spans 11 residues. Trimming removed 0 bases from V and 6 bases from J, with 6 bases in between. CDR1 and CDR2 from the germline V gene are DFQATT and SNEGSKA (reference sequence). The CDR3 nucleotides read TGCAGTGCTAGAGAAGACACCGAGCAGTACTTC. Residues: CSAREDTEQYF.

The CDR3 is CASSLSGYNEQFF. CDR3 DNA: TGTGCCAGCAGCTTATCCGGGTACAATGAGCAGTTCTTC. The chain carries TRBV11-2 and TRBJ2-1; the D is unclear. V was trimmed by 2 bases and J by 4 bases, leaving 6 bases between them. The CDR3 spans 13 residues. Germline V gives CDR1 SGHAT, CDR2 FQNNGV.

The chain recombines TRBV5-1 with TRBJ1-4, with 8 positions matching TRBD1. Losses at the gene ends were 0 bases for V and 11 bases for J; bases not matched to a gene: 6. The CDR3 spans 14 residues. The germline CDR1 and CDR2 sequences are SGHRS and YFSETQ. This CDR3 is CASSLAAGGQKLFF. CDR3 coding DNA: TGCGCCAGCAGCTTGGCGGCAGGGGGCCAGAAACTGTTTTTT. Full variable domain (outside the CDR3, taken from reference TRBV5-1 and TRBJ1-4): KAGVTQTPRYLIKTRGQQVTLSCSPISGHRSVSWYQQTPGQGLQFLFEYFSETQRNKGNFPGRFSGRQFSNSRSEMNVSTLELGDSALYLCASSLAAGGQKLFFGSGTQLSVL.

V and J are TRBV6-5 and TRBJ1-2, with TRBD1 matching 9 bases. Germline assignment: CDR1 MNHEY and CDR2 SVGAGI. This CDR3 has 14 amino acids. J was trimmed by 8 bases and V by 0 bases; bases with no gene match: 4. CDR3 residues: CASSYSRTGDGYTF. The CDR3 DNA reads TGTGCCAGCAGTTACTCGAGGACAGGGGACGGCTACACCTTC.

The chain recombines TRBV30 with TRBJ2-2; TRBD1 aligns across 10 bases. CDR1 GTSNPN and CDR2 SVGIG come from the germline V gene (reference sequence). This CDR3 region has 13 residues. The V and J ends lost 5 bases and 5 bases, in that order; junction bases with no gene match: 2. Here the CDR3 reads CAWGGQGTGELFF. The CDR3 nucleotides read TGTGCCTGGGGGGGACAGGGGACCGGGGAGCTGTTTTTT.

V and J are TRBV28 and TRBJ1-1; no reliable D call. The CDR3 contains 14 residues. Germline assignment: CDR1 MDHEN and CDR2 SYDVKM. With 6 bases removed from V and 6 bases from J, the gap between germline ends came to 17 bases. The CDR3 reads CASSPPGIGPEAFF. The CDR3 nucleotides read TGTGCCAGCAGCCCTCCGGGAATCGGACCTGAAGCTTTCTTT. Full variable domain (remainder filled in from reference TRBV28 and TRBJ1-1): DVKVTQSSRYLVKRTGEKVFLECVQDMDHENMFWYRQDPGLGLRLIYFSYDVKMKEKGDIPEGYSVSREKKERFSLILESASTNQTSMYLCASSPPGIGPEAFFGQGTRLTVV.

The rearrangement uses TRBV28 and TRBJ2-2, with 8 bases lining up with TRBD1. The CDR3 is made up of 15 amino acids. Germline CDR1 MDHEN, CDR2 SYDVKM. V lost 6 bases, J lost 5 bases, and 8 bases stayed unmatched. This CDR3 reads CASRGQGARTGELFF. The CDR3 bases are TGTGCCAGCAGGGGGCAGGGGGCGCGGACCGGGGAGCTGTTTTTT.